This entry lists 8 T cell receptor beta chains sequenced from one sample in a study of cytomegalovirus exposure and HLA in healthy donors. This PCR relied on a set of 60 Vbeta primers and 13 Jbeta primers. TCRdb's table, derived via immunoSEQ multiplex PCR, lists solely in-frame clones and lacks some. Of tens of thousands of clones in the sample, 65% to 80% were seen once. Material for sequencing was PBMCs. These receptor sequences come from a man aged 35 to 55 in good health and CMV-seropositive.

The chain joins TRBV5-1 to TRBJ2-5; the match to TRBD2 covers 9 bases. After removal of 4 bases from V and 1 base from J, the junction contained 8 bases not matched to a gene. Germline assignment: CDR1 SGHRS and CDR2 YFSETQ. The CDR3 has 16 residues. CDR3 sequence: CASSAGLATVQETQYF. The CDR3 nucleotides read TGCGCCAGCAGCGCGGGACTAGCCACGGTCCAAGAGACCCAGTACTTC. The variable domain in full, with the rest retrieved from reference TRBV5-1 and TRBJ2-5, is KAGVTQTPRYLIKTRGQQVTLSCSPISGHRSVSWYQQTPGQGLQFLFEYFSETQRNKGNFPGRFSGRQFSNSRSEMNVSTLELGDSALYLCASSAGLATVQETQYFGPGTRLLVL.

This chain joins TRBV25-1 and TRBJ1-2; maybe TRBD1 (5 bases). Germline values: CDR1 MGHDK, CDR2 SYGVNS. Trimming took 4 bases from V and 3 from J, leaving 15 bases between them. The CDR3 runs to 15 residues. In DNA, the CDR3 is TGTGCCAGCAGTGCTGTAACCCGGGACTACTATGGCTACACCTTC. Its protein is CASSAVTRDYYGYTF.

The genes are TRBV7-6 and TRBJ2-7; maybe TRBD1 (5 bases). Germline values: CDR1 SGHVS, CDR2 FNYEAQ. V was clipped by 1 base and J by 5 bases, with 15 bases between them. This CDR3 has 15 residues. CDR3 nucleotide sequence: TGTGCCAGCAGCTTAGAGGGGCGCGCATGGGACGAGCAGTACTTC. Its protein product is CASSLEGRAWDEQYF.

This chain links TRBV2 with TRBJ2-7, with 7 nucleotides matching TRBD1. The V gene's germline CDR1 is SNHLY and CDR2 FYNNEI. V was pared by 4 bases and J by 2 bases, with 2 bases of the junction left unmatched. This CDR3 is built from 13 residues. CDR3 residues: CASSAGQPYEQYF. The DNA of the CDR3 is TGTGCCAGCAGTGCGGGACAGCCCTACGAGCAGTACTTC.

CDR3 protein: CASSAGMGPNTEAFF. CDR3 in DNA: TGTGCCAGCTCCGCCGGAATGGGGCCGAACACTGAAGCTTTCTTT. The chain uses TRBV18 and TRBJ1-1, with D maybe TRBD1 (5 bases). The CDR3 contains 15 residues. Germline assignment: CDR1 KGHSH and CDR2 LQKENI. V was trimmed by 6 bases and J by 1 base, leaving 15 bases between them.

CDR3 coding DNA: TGTGCCAGCAGCCGGGGTGGGATGACGACCGGGGAGCTGTTTTTT. This translates into CASSRGGMTTGELFF. The chain couples TRBV5-6 to TRBJ2-2; possibly TRBD2 for D (5 bases). Germline CDR1 is SGHDT and CDR2 is YYEEEE. The CDR3 is 15 amino acids. V lost 4 bases and J lost 5, with 15 bases in between.

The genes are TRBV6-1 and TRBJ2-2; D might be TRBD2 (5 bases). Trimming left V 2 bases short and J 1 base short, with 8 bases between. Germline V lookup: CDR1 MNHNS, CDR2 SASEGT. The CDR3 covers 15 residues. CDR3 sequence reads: CASSESGRNTGELFF. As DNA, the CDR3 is TGTGCCAGCAGTGAAAGCGGCAGGAACACCGGGGAGCTGTTTTTT.

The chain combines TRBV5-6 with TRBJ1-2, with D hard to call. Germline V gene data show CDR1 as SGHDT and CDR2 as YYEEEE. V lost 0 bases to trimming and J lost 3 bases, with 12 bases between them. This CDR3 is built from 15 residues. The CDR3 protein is CASSLDLAYHYGYTF. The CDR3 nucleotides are TGTGCCAGCAGCTTGGATTTAGCGTACCACTATGGCTACACCTTC.